This TCR beta chain was sequenced for a study of OX40 agonist ivuxolimab in advanced cancers. CDR1 and CDR2 from the germline V gene are SGHRS and YFSETQ. The CDR3 totals 14 residues. V trimming: 3 bases; J trimming: 3 bases; junction bases outside the gene matches: 2. Generated by immunoSEQ multiplex PCR, the TCRdb table keeps only in-frame clones and is missing some. The table lists 20,000 to 25,000 clones, roughly four fifths of them singletons. Regarding this clone: Its antigen remains unknown.

Notes on the study in general: Specificity for antigen went undetermined in the expanded peripheral T cells.

The receptor's source is an adult with an advanced solid tumor such as melanoma, head and neck, liver or kidney cancer. This specimen was CD4+ or CD8+ T cells sorted from blood, taken in a trial of the OX40 agonist ivuxolimab. The rearrangement links TRBV5-1 to TRBJ2-7, with 11 positions matching TRBD1. The CDR3 region has the DNA TGCGCCAGCAGCTGGGGACAGGGGGGCTACGAGCAGTACTTC. This translates into CASSWGQGGYEQYF.